The source of this TCR beta chain is a study of cytomegalovirus exposure and HLA in healthy donors. Study-wide points: The authors enumerated some 170 TCR beta chains as linked to cytomegalovirus. TRBV6-2, TRBV6-3 and some other V segments were unresolvable in 87-base-pair reads.

PCR employed 60 Vbeta and 13 Jbeta primers. The repertoire was sequenced with immunoSEQ multiplex PCR; TCRdb's copy has only in-frame clones and lacks some. This table holds over 90,000 clones, 73% found once. Germline CDR1 reads SGHTA; CDR2 reads FQGNSA. The CDR3 is 16 amino acids. The V end was cut by 0 bases, the J end by 7 bases, with 13 bases between. With regard to this clone: Its target is unknown.

The source material was PBMCs. The chain has TRBV7-2 and TRBJ1-6; unclear D gene. The sequence derives from a middle-aged man in good health and CMV-seronegative. The CDR3 region is CASSLALFQANSPLHF. Here the CDR3 DNA reads TGTGCCAGCAGCTTAGCGTTGTTCCAGGCAAATTCACCCCTCCACTTT. The whole variable domain, remainder taken from reference TRBV7-2 and TRBJ1-6, is GAGVSQSPSNKVTEKGKDVELRCDPISGHTALYWYRQSLGQGLEFLIYFQGNSAPDKSGLPSDRFSAERTGGSVSTLTIQRTQQEDSAVYLCASSLALFQANSPLHFGNGTRLTVT.